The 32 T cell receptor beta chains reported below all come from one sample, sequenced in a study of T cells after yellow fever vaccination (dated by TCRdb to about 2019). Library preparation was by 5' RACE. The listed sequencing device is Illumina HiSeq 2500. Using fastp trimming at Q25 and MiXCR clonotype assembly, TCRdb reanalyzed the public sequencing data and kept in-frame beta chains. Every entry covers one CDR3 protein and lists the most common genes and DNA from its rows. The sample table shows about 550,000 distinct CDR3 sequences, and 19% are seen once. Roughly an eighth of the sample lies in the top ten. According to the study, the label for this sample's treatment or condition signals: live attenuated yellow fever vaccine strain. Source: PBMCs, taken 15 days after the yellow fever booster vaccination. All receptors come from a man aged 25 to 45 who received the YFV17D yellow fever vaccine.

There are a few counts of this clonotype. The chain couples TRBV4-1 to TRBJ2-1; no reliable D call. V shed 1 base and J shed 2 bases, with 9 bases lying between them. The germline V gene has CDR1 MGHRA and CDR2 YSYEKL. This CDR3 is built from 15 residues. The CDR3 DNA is TGCGCCAGCAGCCAAGCACCGGGCCCCTACAATGAGCAGTTCTTC. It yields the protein CASSQAPGPYNEQFF.

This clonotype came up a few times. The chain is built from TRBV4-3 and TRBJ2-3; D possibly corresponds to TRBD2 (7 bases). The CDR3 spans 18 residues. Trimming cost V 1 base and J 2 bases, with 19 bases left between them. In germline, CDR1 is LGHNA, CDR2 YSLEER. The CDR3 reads CASSQVGGGAGHTDTQYF. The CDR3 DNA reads TGCGCCAGCAGCCAAGTTGGGGGCGGAGCGGGGCACACAGATACGCAGTATTTT.

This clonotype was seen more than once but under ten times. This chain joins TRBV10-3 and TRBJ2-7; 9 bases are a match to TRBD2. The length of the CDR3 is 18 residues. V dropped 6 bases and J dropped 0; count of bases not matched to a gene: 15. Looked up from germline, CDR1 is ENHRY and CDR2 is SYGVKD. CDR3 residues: CAIRGQISSGASSYEQYF. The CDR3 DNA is TGTGCCATCAGAGGACAGATCTCTAGCGGGGCCTCCTCCTACGAGCAGTACTTC.

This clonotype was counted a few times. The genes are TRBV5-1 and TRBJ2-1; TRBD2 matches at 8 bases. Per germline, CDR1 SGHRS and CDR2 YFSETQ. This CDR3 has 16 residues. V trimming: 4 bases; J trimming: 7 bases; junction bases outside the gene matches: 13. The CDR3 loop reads CASSPKEREKGNEQFF. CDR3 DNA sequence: TGCGCCAGCAGCCCGAAAGAGCGGGAGAAGGGGAATGAGCAGTTCTTC.

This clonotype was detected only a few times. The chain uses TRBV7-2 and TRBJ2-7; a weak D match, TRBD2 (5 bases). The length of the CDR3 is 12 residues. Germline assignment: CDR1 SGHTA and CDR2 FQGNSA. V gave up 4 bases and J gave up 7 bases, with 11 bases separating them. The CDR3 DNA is TGTGCCAGCAGCTCCTTTCAGCGGGAGCAGTACTTC. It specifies CASSSFQREQYF.

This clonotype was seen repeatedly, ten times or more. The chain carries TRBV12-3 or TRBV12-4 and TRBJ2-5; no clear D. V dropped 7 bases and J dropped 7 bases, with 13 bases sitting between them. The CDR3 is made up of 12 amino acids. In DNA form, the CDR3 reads TGTGCCAGCACCCTGAGAGCCGGGACCCAGTACTTC. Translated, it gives CASTLRAGTQYF.

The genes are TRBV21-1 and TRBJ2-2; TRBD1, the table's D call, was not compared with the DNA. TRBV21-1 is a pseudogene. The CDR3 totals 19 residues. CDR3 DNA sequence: TGTGCCAGCAGCCACTCCACCTTTAACAGGGGGCGCGGGGCCGGGGAGCTGTTTTTT. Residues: CASSHSTFNRGRGAGELFF.

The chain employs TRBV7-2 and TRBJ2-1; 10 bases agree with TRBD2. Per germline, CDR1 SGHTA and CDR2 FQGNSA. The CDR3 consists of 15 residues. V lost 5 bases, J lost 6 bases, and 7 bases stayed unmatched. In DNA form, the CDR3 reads TGTGCCAGCAGCCCCTCGAGCGGGAGGGTCAATGAGCAGTTCTTC. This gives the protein CASSPSSGRVNEQFF.

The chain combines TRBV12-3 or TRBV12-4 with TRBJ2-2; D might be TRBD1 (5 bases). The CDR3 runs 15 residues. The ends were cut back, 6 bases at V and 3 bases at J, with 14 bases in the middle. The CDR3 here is CASRQRGADTGELFF. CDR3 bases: TGTGCCAGCAGACAAAGGGGCGCGGACACCGGGGAGCTGTTTTTT.

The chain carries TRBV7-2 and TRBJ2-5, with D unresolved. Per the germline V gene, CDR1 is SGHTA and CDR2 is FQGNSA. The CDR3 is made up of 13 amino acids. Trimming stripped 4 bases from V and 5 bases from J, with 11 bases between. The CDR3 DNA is TGTGCCAGCAGCTCCGACCCGTCGGAGACCCAGTACTTC. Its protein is CASSSDPSETQYF.

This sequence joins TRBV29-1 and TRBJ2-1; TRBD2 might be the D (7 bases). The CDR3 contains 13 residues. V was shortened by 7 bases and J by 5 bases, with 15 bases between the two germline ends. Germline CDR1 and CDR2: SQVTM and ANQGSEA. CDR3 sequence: CSETRGGHNEQFF. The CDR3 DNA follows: TGCAGCGAGACTAGGGGGGGCCACAATGAGCAGTTCTTC.

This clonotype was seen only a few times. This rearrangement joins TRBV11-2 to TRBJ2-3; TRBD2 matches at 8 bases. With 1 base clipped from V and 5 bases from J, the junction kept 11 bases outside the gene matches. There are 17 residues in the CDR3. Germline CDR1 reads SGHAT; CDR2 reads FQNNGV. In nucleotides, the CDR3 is TGTGCCAGCAGCTTAGTCTTTAGCGGGACCTGGGGAGATACGCAGTATTTT. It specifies CASSLVFSGTWGDTQYF.

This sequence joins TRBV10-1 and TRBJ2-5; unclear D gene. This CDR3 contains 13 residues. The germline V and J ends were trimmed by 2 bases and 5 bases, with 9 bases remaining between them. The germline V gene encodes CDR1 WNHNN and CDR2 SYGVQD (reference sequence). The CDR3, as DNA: TGCGCCAGCAGTGAGACGCCCCAGGAGACCCAGTACTTC. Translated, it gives CASSETPQETQYF.

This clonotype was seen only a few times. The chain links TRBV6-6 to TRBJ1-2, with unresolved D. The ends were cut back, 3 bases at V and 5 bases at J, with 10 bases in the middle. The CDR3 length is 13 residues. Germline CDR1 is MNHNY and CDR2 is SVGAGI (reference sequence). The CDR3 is CASSYTDQYGYTF. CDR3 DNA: TGTGCCAGCAGTTATACGGACCAATATGGCTACACCTTC.

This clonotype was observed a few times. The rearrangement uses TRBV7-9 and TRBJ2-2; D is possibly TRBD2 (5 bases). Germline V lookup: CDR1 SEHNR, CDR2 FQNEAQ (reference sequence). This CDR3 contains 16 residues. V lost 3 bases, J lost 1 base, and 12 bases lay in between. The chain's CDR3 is CASSFQDWLNTGELFF. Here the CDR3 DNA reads TGTGCCAGCAGCTTCCAGGACTGGTTGAACACCGGGGAGCTGTTTTTT. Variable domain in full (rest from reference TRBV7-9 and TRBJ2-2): DTGVSQNPRHKITKRGQNVTFRCDPISEHNRLYWYRQTLGQGPEFLTYFQNEAQLEKSRLLSDRFSAERPKGSFSTLEIQRTEQGDSAMYLCASSFQDWLNTGELFFGEGSRLTVL.

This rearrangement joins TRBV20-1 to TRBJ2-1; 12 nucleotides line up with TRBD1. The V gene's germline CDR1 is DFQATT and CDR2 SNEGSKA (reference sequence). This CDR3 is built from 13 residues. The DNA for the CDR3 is TGCAGCGCCGGGACAGGGGGCTTGAATGAGCAGTTCTTC. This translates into CSAGTGGLNEQFF.

CDR3 in DNA: TGTGCCAGCAGTTTACGGACCCAAATCGGACTACCGAAAGAGACCCAGTACTTC. It specifies CASSLRTQIGLPKETQYF. The V call is TRBV12-3 or TRBV12-4, the J call TRBJ2-5; D is possibly TRBD2 (6 bases). Trimming removed 2 bases at V and 3 bases at J, with 22 bases between. The CDR3 totals 18 residues.

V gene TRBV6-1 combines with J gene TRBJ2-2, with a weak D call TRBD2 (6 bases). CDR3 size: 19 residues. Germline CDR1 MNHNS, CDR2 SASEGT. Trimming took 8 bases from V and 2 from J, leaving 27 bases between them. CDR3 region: CASSTPGGSGRSNTGELFF. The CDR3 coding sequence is TGTGCCAGCTCTACCCCCGGGGGTAGCGGACGATCTAACACCGGGGAGCTGTTTTTT.

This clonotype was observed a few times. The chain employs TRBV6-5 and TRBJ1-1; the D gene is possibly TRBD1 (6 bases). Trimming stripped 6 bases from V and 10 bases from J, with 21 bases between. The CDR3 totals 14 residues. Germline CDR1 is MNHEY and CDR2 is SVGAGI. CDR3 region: CASSLSGVMFRAFF. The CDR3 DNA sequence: TGTGCCAGCAGCCTATCAGGGGTAATGTTCCGAGCTTTCTTT.

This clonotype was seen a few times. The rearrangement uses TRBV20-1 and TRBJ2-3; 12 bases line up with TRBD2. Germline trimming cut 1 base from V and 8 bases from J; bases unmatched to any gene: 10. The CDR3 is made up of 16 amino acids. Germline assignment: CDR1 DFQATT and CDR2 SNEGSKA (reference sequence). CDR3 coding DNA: TGCAGTGCTAGAGCGTCTAGCGGGAGGGATTTCGGTACGCAGTATTTT. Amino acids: CSARASSGRDFGTQYF.

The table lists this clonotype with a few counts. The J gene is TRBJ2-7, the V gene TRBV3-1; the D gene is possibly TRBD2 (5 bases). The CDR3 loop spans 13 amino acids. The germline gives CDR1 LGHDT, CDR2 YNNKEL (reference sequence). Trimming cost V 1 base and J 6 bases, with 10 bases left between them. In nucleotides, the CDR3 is TGTGCCAGCAGCCAAGGTACGAGCGGCGAGCAGTACTTC. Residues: CASSQGTSGEQYF.

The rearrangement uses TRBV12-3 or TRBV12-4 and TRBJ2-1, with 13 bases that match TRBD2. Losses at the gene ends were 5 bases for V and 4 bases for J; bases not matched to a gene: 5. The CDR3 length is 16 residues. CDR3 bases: TGTGCCAGCAGTAAAGGACTAGCGGGGGAATACAATGAGCAGTTCTTC. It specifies CASSKGLAGEYNEQFF.

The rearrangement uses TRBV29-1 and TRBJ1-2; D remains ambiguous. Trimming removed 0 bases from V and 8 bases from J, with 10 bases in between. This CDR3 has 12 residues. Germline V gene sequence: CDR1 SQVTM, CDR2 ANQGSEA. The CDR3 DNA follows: TGCAGCGTTGAAGACGCGGGCAAGGGCTACACCTTC. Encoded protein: CSVEDAGKGYTF.

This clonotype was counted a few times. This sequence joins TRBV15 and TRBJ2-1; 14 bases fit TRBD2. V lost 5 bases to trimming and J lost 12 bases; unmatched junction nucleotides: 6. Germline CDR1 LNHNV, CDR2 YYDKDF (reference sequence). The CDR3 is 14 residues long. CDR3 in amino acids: CATSDGTSGSPQFF. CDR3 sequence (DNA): TGTGCCACCAGCGACGGGACTAGCGGGAGCCCGCAGTTCTTC.

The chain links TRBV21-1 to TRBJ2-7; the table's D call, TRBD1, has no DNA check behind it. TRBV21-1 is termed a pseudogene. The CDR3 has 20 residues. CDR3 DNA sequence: TGTGCCAGGCCCCCGCTAAAGGGACAGGGGGATCCCGATAATCTCTACGAGCAGTACTTC. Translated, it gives CARPPLKGQGDPDNLYEQYF.

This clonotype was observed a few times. CDR3 nucleotide sequence: TGTGCCAGCAGCTCCTATCCCGGAAGGACGCAGTATTTT. Translating gives CASSSYPGRTQYF. The chain has TRBV7-2 and TRBJ2-3; D uncertain. Deletions cut 4 bases from V and 9 bases from J, with 14 bases between. The CDR3 length is 13 residues. CDR1 SGHTA and CDR2 FQGNSA come from the germline V gene.

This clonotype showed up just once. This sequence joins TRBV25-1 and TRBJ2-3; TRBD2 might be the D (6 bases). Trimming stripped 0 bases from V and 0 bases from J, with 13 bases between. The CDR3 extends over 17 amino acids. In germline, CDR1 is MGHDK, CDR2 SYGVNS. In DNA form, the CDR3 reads TGTGCCAGCAGTGAATATATGAGCGGGCTCAGCACAGATACGCAGTATTTT. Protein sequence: CASSEYMSGLSTDTQYF.

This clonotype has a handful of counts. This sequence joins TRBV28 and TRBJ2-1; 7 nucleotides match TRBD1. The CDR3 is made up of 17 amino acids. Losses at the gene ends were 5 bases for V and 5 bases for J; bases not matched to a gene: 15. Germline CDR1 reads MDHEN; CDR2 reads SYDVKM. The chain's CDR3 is CASSPPSEGAYDNEQFF. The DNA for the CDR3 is TGTGCCAGCAGTCCTCCGTCAGAGGGGGCGTACGACAATGAGCAGTTCTTC. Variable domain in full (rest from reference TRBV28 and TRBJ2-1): DVKVTQSSRYLVKRTGEKVFLECVQDMDHENMFWYRQDPGLGLRLIYFSYDVKMKEKGDIPEGYSVSREKKERFSLILESASTNQTSMYLCASSPPSEGAYDNEQFFGPGTRLTVL.

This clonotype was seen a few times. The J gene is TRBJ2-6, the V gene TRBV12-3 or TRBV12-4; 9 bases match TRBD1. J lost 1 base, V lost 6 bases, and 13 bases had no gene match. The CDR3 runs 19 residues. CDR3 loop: CASREDRGGIRSGANVLTF. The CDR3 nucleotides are TGTGCCAGCAGAGAGGACAGGGGCGGAATTAGATCTGGGGCCAACGTCCTGACTTTC.

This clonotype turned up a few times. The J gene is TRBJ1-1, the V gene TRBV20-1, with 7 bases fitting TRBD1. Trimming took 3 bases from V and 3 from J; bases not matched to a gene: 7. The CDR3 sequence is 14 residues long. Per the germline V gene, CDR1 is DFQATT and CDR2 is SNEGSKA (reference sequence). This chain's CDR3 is CSASWVGGDTEAFF. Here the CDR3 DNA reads TGCAGTGCTAGTTGGGTAGGGGGCGACACTGAAGCTTTCTTT.

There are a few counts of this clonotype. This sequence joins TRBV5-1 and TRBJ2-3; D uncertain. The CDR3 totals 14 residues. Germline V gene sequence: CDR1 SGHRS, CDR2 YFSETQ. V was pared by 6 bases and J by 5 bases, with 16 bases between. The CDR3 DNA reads TGCGCCAGCACTGACCGAAGTATGGGAGATACGCAGTATTTT. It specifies CASTDRSMGDTQYF.

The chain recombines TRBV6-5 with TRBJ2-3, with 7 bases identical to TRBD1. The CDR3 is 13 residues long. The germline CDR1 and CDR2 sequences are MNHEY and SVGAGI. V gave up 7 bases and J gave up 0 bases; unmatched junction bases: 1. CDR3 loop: CASTTGSTDTQYF. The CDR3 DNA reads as TGTGCCAGCACGACAGGGAGCACAGATACGCAGTATTTT.